These 10 T cell receptor beta chains originate from one sample sequenced in a study of HIV-infected patients and healthy controls. 500 ng RNA was reverse transcribed with alpha and beta constant-region primers. Using multiplexing indices, alpha and beta chain libraries were generated apart by chain-specific third strand synthesis. One entry per CDR3 protein results from TCRdb running MiXCR on the 5' RACE reads. The sample lists about 10,000 distinct CDR3 sequences; about 10% were seen once. Whole blood was used without fractionation, so all unsorted peripheral T cells were included. This specimen consisted of blood, obtained before antiretroviral therapy. The receptors derive from an adult with HIV infection.

The chain employs TRBV5-1 and TRBJ1-6; D is uncertain. The CDR3 is made up of 15 amino acids. Germline V CDR1 and CDR2: SGHRS, YFSETQ. V gave up 5 bases and J gave up 0 bases, with 9 bases separating them. The CDR3: CASSKEHSYNSPLHF. As DNA, the CDR3 is TGCGCCAGCAGTAAGGAGCACTCCTATAATTCACCCCTCCACTTT.

Many counts were recorded for this clonotype. The V call is TRBV5-8, the J call TRBJ2-1; no firm D call. Germline V lookup: CDR1 SGHTS, CDR2 YDEGEE. V gave up 5 bases and J gave up 0 bases, with 9 bases separating them. The CDR3 has 14 amino acids. In nucleotides, the CDR3 is TGTGCCAGCAGTGCTAGAAACTCCTACAATGAGCAGTTCTTC. This gives the protein CASSARNSYNEQFF. The full variable domain, its missing parts supplied by reference TRBV5-8 and TRBJ2-1, is EAGVTQSPTHLIKTRGQQATLRCSPISGHTSVYWYQQALGLGLQFLLWYDEGEERNRGNFPPRFSGRQFPNYSSELNVNALELEDSALYLCASSARNSYNEQFFGPGTRLTVL.

In its sample, this clonotype ranks as medium-sized. This chain connects TRBV5-5 to TRBJ2-3, with 8 bases aligning to TRBD2. Per the germline V gene, CDR1 is SGHKS and CDR2 is YYEKEE (reference sequence). The CDR3 consists of 16 residues. V shed 0 bases, J shed 0 bases, and the junction held 3 bases outside the gene matches. The DNA for the CDR3 is TGTGCCAGCAGCTTGGAACTAGCGGTGAGCACAGATACGCAGTATTTT. Translating gives CASSLELAVSTDTQYF.

This clonotype showed up many times. This chain links TRBV7-2 with TRBJ2-5, with TRBD2 matching over 7 bases. This CDR3 comprises 14 residues. Trimming took 3 bases from V and 3 from J; bases not matched to a gene: 4. Germline CDR1 SGHTA, CDR2 FQGNSA. This CDR3 is CASSFTSGEETQYF. CDR3 nucleotide sequence: TGTGCCAGCAGCTTTACCAGCGGGGAAGAGACCCAGTACTTC. The entire variable domain, with the rest obtained from reference TRBV7-2 and TRBJ2-5, is as follows: GAGVSQSPSNKVTEKGKDVELRCDPISGHTALYWYRQSLGQGLEFLIYFQGNSAPDKSGLPSDRFSAERTGGSVSTLTIQRTQQEDSAVYLCASSFTSGEETQYFGPGTRLLVL.

The chain uses TRBV10-3 and TRBJ1-5; possible D gene TRBD1, 5 bases. V was clipped by 0 bases and J by 4 bases, with 16 bases between them. This CDR3 has 17 amino acids. Germline V gene sequence: CDR1 ENHRY, CDR2 SYGVKD. CDR3 DNA: TGTGCCATCAGTGAGTCGGGGATAGCAGGGTTAAATCAGCCCCAGCATTTT. Its translation: CAISESGIAGLNQPQHF.

This clonotype was observed many times. The rearrangement uses TRBV24-1 and TRBJ2-1; 9 bases are shared with TRBD1. This CDR3 comprises 16 residues. The germline gives CDR1 KGHDR, CDR2 SFDVKD. V shed 2 bases, J shed 5 bases, and the junction held 6 bases outside the gene matches. The CDR3: CATSDWGTGPNNEQFF. CDR3 DNA sequence: TGTGCCACCAGTGATTGGGGGACAGGGCCCAACAATGAGCAGTTCTTC.

This clonotype occurred many times. This chain uses TRBV5-1 with TRBJ2-7, with 10 bases lining up with TRBD2. V trimming: 4 bases; J trimming: 5 bases; junction bases outside the gene matches: 3. From germline, CDR1 is SGHRS and CDR2 YFSETQ. The CDR3 spans 13 residues. DNA of the CDR3: TGCGCCAGCAGCCCTCTAGCGGGGGACGAGCAGTACTTC. Its translation: CASSPLAGDEQYF. The entire variable domain, with the rest obtained from reference TRBV5-1 and TRBJ2-7, is as follows: KAGVTQTPRYLIKTRGQQVTLSCSPISGHRSVSWYQQTPGQGLQFLFEYFSETQRNKGNFPGRFSGRQFSNSRSEMNVSTLELGDSALYLCASSPLAGDEQYFGPGTRLTVT.

This sequence joins TRBV28 and TRBJ2-7; D gene unclear. CDR1 and CDR2 (germline): MDHEN, SYDVKM. The CDR3 has 16 amino acids. V was shortened by 6 bases and J by 0 bases, with 18 bases between the two germline ends. The DNA for the CDR3 is TGTGCCAGCAGCCACCCGGCCAGTTACCCCTCCTACGAGCAGTACTTC. Translated: CASSHPASYPSYEQYF.

The chain carries TRBV28 and TRBJ2-7; D is undetermined. CDR1 is MDHEN, CDR2 SYDVKM, per germline. The CDR3 contains 17 residues. Between the trimmed V and J ends, which lost 6 bases and 2 bases, there was a span of 23 bases. CDR3 region: CASSSKTGRPAPYEQYF. CDR3 DNA: TGTGCCAGCAGCAGTAAAACGGGCCGCCCAGCACCCTACGAGCAGTACTTC.

This clonotype was picked up many times. The chain uses TRBV6-4 and TRBJ2-3; the D gene is possibly TRBD2 (5 bases). The CDR3 runs 13 residues. V shed 4 bases and J shed 1 base, with 6 bases lying between them. The germline CDR1 and CDR2 sequences are MRHNA and SNTAGT. The CDR3 nucleotides are TGTGCCAGCAGTGTGGGAGGCACAGATACGCAGTATTTT. Protein sequence: CASSVGGTDTQYF.